This TCR beta chain is drawn from a study of T cells expressing NK-cell markers. No DNA is given; TCRdb re-called the 5' RACE reads and lists each CDR3 protein once. The repertoire shows 350,000 to 500,000 distinct CDR3 sequences; the top ten hold 7.3%. The V gene's germline CDR1 is LGHDT and CDR2 YNNKEL (reference sequence). The CDR3 extends over 14 amino acids. This TCR came from a woman aged 18 to 75 in good health. The sample comprised blood T cells: a sorted CD56 or NKG2C T cell subset, CD4+ or CD8+ T cells, or bulk PBMC T cells (not recorded which). The genes are TRBV3-1 and TRBJ2-5. The CDR3: CASSLGLGQETQYF.